This TCR beta chain is from a study of technical replicates of blood from a few donors. The repertoire was sequenced with immunoSEQ multiplex PCR; TCRdb's copy has only in-frame clones and lacks some. The sample includes about 68,000 clones, 95% to 97% seen only once; the top ten take roughly 0.26%. Sequences were obtained from T cells isolated from PBMCs. This receptor was obtained from a human donor in good health.

In DNA, the CDR3 is TGTGCCAGCAGCCCCGGGATCGTCGGGTTCGGGGAGCTGTTTTTT. As protein: CASSPGIVGFGELFF. The gene calls are TRBV14 and TRBJ2-2, with D possibly being TRBD2 (5 bases). This CDR3 contains 15 residues. Trimming left V 4 bases short and J 7 bases short, with 16 bases between. Germline V CDR1 and CDR2: SGHDN, FVKESK.